The rows below give T cell receptor beta chains drawn from one sample of a study of T cell changes during pregnancy in multiple sclerosis. Clones were read by immunoSEQ multiplex PCR, and TCRdb kept only the in-frame ones, dropping some. This table holds 72,000 or so clones, approximately 93% found once. The input for sequencing was peripheral blood, taken in the second trimester of pregnancy. These receptors were obtained from a female donor with multiple sclerosis, enrolled in a pregnancy study. CDR3s include the opening cysteine and the closing phenylalanine or tryptophan. Fields, in order: J gene, D gene, V gene, clone size, CDR3 protein, CDR3 DNA. A D gene is named only where the DNA matches it firmly. The size of a clone is reported for some rows only, either as once, few or many, or as a class for expanded clones.

>TRBJ2-7|TRBD1|TRBV10-3|NA
CAISATGESYEQYF
TGTGCCATCAGTGCGACAGGGGAATCCTACGAGCAGTACTTC
>TRBJ2-3|NA|TRBV4-2|NA
CASSRSEGTDTQYF
TGTGCCAGCAGCCGAAGTGAGGGCACAGATACGCAGTATTTT
>TRBJ2-6|NA|TRBV6-1|NA
CATEQQGSGANVLTF
TGTGCCACCGAGCAACAGGGTTCTGGGGCCAACGTCCTGACTTTC
>TRBJ1-2|TRBD1|TRBV9|NA
CASSGGSRDRGLYGYTF
TGTGCCAGCAGCGGGGGATCCCGGGACAGGGGGCTCTATGGCTACACCTTC
>TRBJ2-3|NA|TRBV19|once
CASSLSGASTDTQYF
TGTGCCAGTAGCCTTTCTGGGGCCAGCACAGATACGCAGTATTTT
>TRBJ1-2|NA|TRBV7-8|few
CASSLDGLNYGYTF
TGTGCCAGCAGCCTAGACGGACTAAACTATGGCTACACCTTC
>TRBJ1-1|NA|TRBV2|NA
CASSEGQTSEAFF
TGTGCCAGCAGTGAAGGGCAAACCTCTGAAGCTTTCTTT
>TRBJ2-7|TRBD1|TRBV7-6|NA
CASSLFPRGLGEQYF
TGTGCCAGCAGCTTATTTCCAAGGGGGCTTGGCGAGCAGTACTTC
>TRBJ2-7|NA|TRBV2|NA
CASSRGPRGPYEQYF
TGTGCCAGCAGTAGAGGGCCGCGCGGCCCCTACGAGCAGTACTTC
>TRBJ1-4|NA|TRBV2|NA
CASIVNRVAKQVNEKLFF
TGTGCCAGTATCGTTAACAGGGTGGCAAAGCAAGTTAATGAAAAACTGTTTTTT
>TRBJ1-5|NA|TRBV6-1|NA
CASTPTGGVPQHF
TGTGCCAGCACCCCCACGGGAGGAGTGCCCCAGCATTTT
>TRBJ2-1|NA|TRBV4-1|NA
CASSQMVETYNEQFF
TGCGCCAGCAGCCAAATGGTAGAGACCTACAATGAGCAGTTCTTC
>TRBJ2-7|NA|TRBV7-6|NA
CASSLARVFRDSVYYEQYF
TGTGCCAGCAGCTTAGCGCGCGTGTTTCGAGACAGCGTTTACTACGAGCAGTACTTC
>TRBJ1-5|NA|TRBV13|NA
CASSSSGQPQHF
TGTGCCAGCAGCTCCTCAGGACAGCCCCAGCATTTT
>TRBJ1-4|TRBD1|TRBV19|NA
CASSPFTGGLPNEKLFF
TGTGCCAGTAGTCCCTTTACAGGGGGGCTTCCTAATGAAAAACTGTTTTTT
>TRBJ1-4|TRBD1|TRBV2|NA
CASSLGQSNEKLFF
TGTGCCAGCAGCTTGGGACAGTCCAATGAAAAACTGTTTTTT
>TRBJ1-3|NA|TRBV6-5|NA
CASSYLGTRGNTIYF
TGTGCCAGCAGTTACCTCGGGACACGTGGAAACACCATATATTTT
>TRBJ1-2|NA|TRBV10-3|NA
CAISQGSGYTF
TGTGCCATCAGTCAGGGATCTGGCTACACCTTC